These 9 T cell receptor beta chains originate from one sample sequenced in a study of blood T cell repertoires in COVID-19. Produced via immunoSEQ multiplex PCR; TCRdb's table is partial and in-frame only. This sample carries more than 450,000 clones, 87% of them seen once, and the ten largest clones take around 0.64%. The source material was PBMCs or T cells enriched from blood (not recorded which). These receptors came from a woman aged 18-35 years who had recovered from COVID-19.

The chain has TRBV5-1 and TRBJ2-3; 12 positions match TRBD2. The trim removed 3 bases at V and 6 bases at J, leaving 11 bases unmatched. Germline loops: CDR1 SGHRS, CDR2 YFSETQ. This CDR3 is 17 amino acids long. In DNA, the CDR3 is TGCGCCAGCAGCTCCGCCCCACTAGCGGGGGGCAGGGATACGCAGTATTTT. This encodes CASSSAPLAGGRDTQYF. The variable domain in full, with the rest retrieved from reference TRBV5-1 and TRBJ2-3, is KAGVTQTPRYLIKTRGQQVTLSCSPISGHRSVSWYQQTPGQGLQFLFEYFSETQRNKGNFPGRFSGRQFSNSRSEMNVSTLELGDSALYLCASSSAPLAGGRDTQYFGPGTRLTVL.

V usage is TRBV5-6 and J usage is TRBJ1-1; D gene ambiguous. This CDR3 contains 13 residues. CDR1 is SGHDT, CDR2 YYEEEE, per germline. The V gene lost 4 bases and the J gene lost 5 bases, with 12 bases spanning the gap. Written as DNA, the CDR3 is TGTGCCAGCAGCCTGACTGTGTATACTGAAGCTTTCTTT. Translation gives CASSLTVYTEAFF.

This chain connects TRBV12-3 or TRBV12-4 to TRBJ2-1; D gene unclear. The germline V and J ends were trimmed by 3 bases and 10 bases, with 10 bases remaining between them. CDR3 length: 12 residues. The CDR3 here is CASSFNRGEQFF. The CDR3 DNA sequence: TGTGCCAGCAGTTTTAATAGAGGAGAGCAGTTCTTC.

The chain joins TRBV30 to TRBJ1-5; tentative D call: TRBD1 (5 bases). Trimming pared 5 bases from V and 0 bases from J, leaving 11 bases between. This CDR3 has 14 amino acids. CDR1 is GTSNPN and CDR2 is SVGIG in the germline V gene (reference sequence). The CDR3: CAWADRASNQPQHF. The CDR3 nucleotides read TGTGCCTGGGCAGACAGAGCTAGCAATCAGCCCCAGCATTTT.

This sequence joins TRBV27 and TRBJ2-5; 7 nucleotides match TRBD2. The germline V gene encodes CDR1 MNHEY and CDR2 SMNVEV (reference sequence). This CDR3 comprises 15 residues. Trimming removed 5 bases from V and 5 bases from J; junction bases left unmatched: 11. The CDR3 spells CASSPPGGSRETQYF. CDR3 DNA sequence: TGTGCCAGCAGTCCCCCCGGGGGGAGTAGGGAGACCCAGTACTTC.

This rearrangement joins TRBV7-9 to TRBJ1-4, with D unclear. This CDR3 region has 15 residues. Germline assignment: CDR1 SEHNR and CDR2 FQNEAQ (reference sequence). V was pared by 1 base and J by 4 bases, with 10 bases between. CDR3 residues: CASSLDFRVNEKLFF. The CDR3 DNA reads as TGTGCCAGCAGCTTAGACTTTCGGGTTAATGAAAAACTGTTTTTT.

This chain links TRBV14 with TRBJ2-7; 9 nucleotides line up with TRBD1. CDR3 size: 15 residues. J gave up 3 bases and V 4 bases, and 7 bases lay outside the gene matches. Germline assignment: CDR1 SGHDN and CDR2 FVKESK. The CDR3 DNA reads TGTGCCAGCAGCCCCTCACAGGGGGCGGGCTACGAGCAGTACTTC. This gives the protein CASSPSQGAGYEQYF.

This clone was seen only once. This sequence joins TRBV9 and TRBJ1-1, with D unresolved. Per germline, CDR1 SGDLS and CDR2 YYNGEE. V was trimmed by 4 bases and J by 6 bases, leaving 13 bases between them. The CDR3 is made up of 13 amino acids. Written as DNA, the CDR3 is TGTGCCAGCAGCCCCCAGGACTTGCCTGAAGCTTTCTTT. Residues: CASSPQDLPEAFF.

The gene calls are TRBV5-4 and TRBJ1-1; D perhaps matches TRBD1 (6 bases). This CDR3 spans 12 amino acids. The germline V gene encodes CDR1 SGHNT and CDR2 YYREEE (reference sequence). Trimming removed 4 bases from V and 7 bases from J, with 11 bases in between. CDR3 DNA sequence: TGTGCCAGCAGCCATAGACAGGATGAAGCTTTCTTT. It translates to CASSHRQDEAFF.